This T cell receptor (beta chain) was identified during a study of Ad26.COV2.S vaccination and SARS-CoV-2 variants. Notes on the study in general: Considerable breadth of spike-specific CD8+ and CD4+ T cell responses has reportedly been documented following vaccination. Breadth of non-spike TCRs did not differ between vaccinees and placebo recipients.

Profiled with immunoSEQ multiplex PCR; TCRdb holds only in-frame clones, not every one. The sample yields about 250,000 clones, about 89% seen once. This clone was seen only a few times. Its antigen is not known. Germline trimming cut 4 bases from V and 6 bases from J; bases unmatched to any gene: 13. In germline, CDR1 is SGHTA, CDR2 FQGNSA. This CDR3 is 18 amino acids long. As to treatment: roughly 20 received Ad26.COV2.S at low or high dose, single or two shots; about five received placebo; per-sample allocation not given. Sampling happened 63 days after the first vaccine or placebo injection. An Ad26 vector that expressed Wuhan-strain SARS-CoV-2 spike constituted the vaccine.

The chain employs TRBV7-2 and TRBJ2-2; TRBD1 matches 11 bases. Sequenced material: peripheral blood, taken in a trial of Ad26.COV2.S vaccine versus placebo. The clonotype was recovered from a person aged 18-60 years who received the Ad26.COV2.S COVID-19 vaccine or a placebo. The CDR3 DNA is TGTGCCAGCAGCTCGACGTGGACAGGGGGCAAAGGTGCCGGGGAGCTGTTTTTT. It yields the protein CASSSTWTGGKGAGELFF.